A single sample gave rise to the 9 T cell receptor beta chains below, sequenced in a study of blood T cell repertoires in COVID-19. Produced via immunoSEQ multiplex PCR; TCRdb's table is partial and in-frame only. Of around 61,000 clones listed, 85% to 90% are singletons. Specimen: peripheral blood. These receptors all come from a woman aged 60-70 years with COVID-19, enrolled during active disease.

The chain combines TRBV19 with TRBJ2-6; TRBD2 matches 7 bases. This CDR3 contains 16 residues. The J segment lost 2 bases and the V segment lost 10 bases, leaving 11 bases of the junction unmatched. Germline CDR1 reads LNHDA; CDR2 reads SQIVND (reference sequence). DNA for the CDR3: TGTGCCACCTCAAACCCAGGGACTACTGGGGCCAACGTCCTGACTTTC. Its translation is CATSNPGTTGANVLTF.

The sample holds a few counts of this clone. This chain joins TRBV6-2 or TRBV6-3 and TRBJ1-5; TRBD1 matches 9 bases. The J segment lost 4 bases and the V segment lost 0 bases, leaving 4 bases of the junction unmatched. Germline CDR1 is MNHEY and CDR2 is SVGEGT. The CDR3 is 16 residues long. The CDR3 spells CASSYSGGQGNQPQHF. In DNA form, the CDR3 reads TGTGCCAGCAGTTACTCCGGGGGACAGGGAAATCAGCCCCAGCATTTT.

The chain couples TRBV10-3 to TRBJ2-2, with unresolved D. The CDR3 runs to 15 residues. Between the trimmed V and J ends, which lost 3 bases and 5 bases, there was a span of 13 bases. The germline gives CDR1 ENHRY, CDR2 SYGVKD. Here the CDR3 DNA reads TGTGCCATCAGTGAACAGTTACCTGGGACCGGGGAGCTGTTTTTT. Protein product: CAISEQLPGTGELFF.

The V call is TRBV28, the J call TRBJ1-6, with 8 bases lining up with TRBD1. Germline-derived CDR1 and CDR2 are MDHEN and SYDVKM. Germline trimming cut 5 bases from V and 4 bases from J; bases unmatched to any gene: 7. The CDR3 is 16 residues long. The CDR3 is CASSDIQGGYNSPLHF. DNA of the CDR3: TGTGCCAGCAGTGATATACAGGGGGGGTATAATTCACCCCTCCACTTT.

This rearrangement joins TRBV11-2 to TRBJ2-7, with D possibly matching TRBD2 (5 bases). Per germline, CDR1 SGHAT and CDR2 FQNNGV. The CDR3 contains 14 residues. The ends were cut back, 5 bases at V and 3 bases at J, with 14 bases in the middle. The CDR3 here is CASSPQRVGYEQYF. The DNA of the CDR3 is TGTGCCAGCAGCCCCCAGAGGGTCGGCTACGAGCAGTACTTC.

The CDR3 sequence: CASSLAQPDPGLRETQYF. The DNA for the CDR3 is TGTGCCAGCAGCTTAGCTCAACCCGACCCGGGACTAAGAGAGACCCAGTACTTC. The chain employs TRBV11-3 and TRBJ2-5; 7 bases map to TRBD2. After removal of 1 base from V and 4 bases from J, the junction contained 15 bases not matched to a gene. Germline CDR1 is SGHNT and CDR2 is YENEEA. This CDR3 has 18 amino acids.

This clone has more than one count but fewer than ten. The chain recombines TRBV19 with TRBJ1-1, with TRBD1 matching 9 bases. The trim removed 5 bases at V and 5 bases at J, leaving 3 bases unmatched. Germline V gives CDR1 LNHDA, CDR2 SQIVND (reference sequence). The CDR3 has 13 amino acids. The CDR3 loop is CASSYRGRTEAFF. The CDR3 nucleotides are TGTGCCAGTAGTTACAGGGGGCGGACTGAAGCTTTCTTT.

The chain joins TRBV4-3 to TRBJ1-4; D unresolved. This CDR3 has 17 amino acids. The V end was cut by 2 bases, the J end by 0 bases, with 13 bases between. Per the germline V gene, CDR1 is LGHNA and CDR2 is YSLEER. The CDR3: CASSQHSTVTTNEKLFF. The DNA for the CDR3 is TGCGCCAGCAGCCAACATAGTACGGTTACAACTAATGAAAAACTGTTTTTT.

The rearrangement joins TRBV24-1 to TRBJ2-1; 11 bases line up with TRBD1. This CDR3 is 16 amino acids long. Germline-derived CDR1 and CDR2 are KGHDR and SFDVKD. J lost 10 bases, V lost 4 bases, and 11 bases had no gene match. CDR3 region: CATSESGTGGFGEQFF. The CDR3 nucleotides are TGTGCCACCAGTGAATCCGGGACAGGGGGATTCGGGGAGCAGTTCTTC.